The following is a T cell receptor beta chain sequence with its context. This specimen comes from a study of CD8 T cells in Susac syndrome. CDR1 MNHNS and CDR2 SASEGT come from the germline V gene. The CDR3 extends over 16 amino acids. The junction had 6 bases not matched to a gene; V was cut back by 2 bases and J by 6 bases. Reverse transcription of 0.5 to 1 ug RNA was performed with random hexamers. A multiplex approach, immunoSEQ multiplex PCR, amplified TCR beta CDR3 across 54 Vbeta and 13 Jbeta. Via MiXCR, TCRdb re-called the immunoSEQ multiplex PCR reads, giving one row per CDR3 protein. This sample has about 60,000 distinct CDR3 sequences, with about 92% found just once.

This chain connects TRBV6-1 to TRBJ2-2, with 10 bases matching TRBD1. Sequenced input: CD8+ T cells from PBMCs. This sequence originates from a human donor in good health. CDR3 sequence: CASSELKTGGPGELFF. In DNA form, the CDR3 reads TGTGCCAGCAGTGAACTAAAGACAGGGGGCCCCGGGGAGCTGTTTTTT.